This TCR beta chain is from a study of T cells after yellow fever vaccination. Between the trimmed V and J ends, which lost 3 bases and 3 bases, there was a span of 11 bases. Germline V gene data show CDR1 as DFQATT and CDR2 as SNEGSKA (reference sequence). The CDR3 extends over 13 amino acids. Universal primer sites and UMIs were introduced during 5'RACE template-switching synthesis of TCR cDNA. TCRdb reanalysed the 5' RACE reads using MiXCR and keeps one entry per CDR3 protein. The data hold around 230,000 distinct CDR3 sequences, with more than 6.5% observed a single time. This clonotype has at least ten counts.

The sequence was obtained from a man aged 25-40 years who received the YFV17D yellow fever vaccine. The V call is TRBV20-1, the J call TRBJ1-2; D may be TRBD1 (5 bases). The sample consisted of CD4+ T cells sorted from PBMCs, taken on the day of the yellow fever booster vaccination. CDR3 in amino acids: CSARRGAYYGYTF. The DNA of the CDR3 is TGCAGTGCTAGGAGGGGCGCTTACTATGGCTACACCTTC.